This is a list of T cell receptor beta chains from one sample in a study of blood T cell repertoires in COVID-19. Libraries were prepared by immunoSEQ multiplex PCR; TCRdb keeps only in-frame clonotypes and omits some of them. The data show hundreds of thousands of clones, with roughly 88% seen just once and over 1.3% held by the top ten. Sequencing was carried out using peripheral blood. These receptors were taken from a woman aged 30 to 39 with active or convalescent COVID-19. The CDR3 runs from the conserved cysteine through the conserved F or W. A D gene is named only where the DNA matches it firmly. Where a row states a size, it is once, few, many or the class of an expanded clone; other rows omit it.

D: -
V: TRBV12-3/TRBV12-4
size: -
J: TRBJ1-2
DNA: TGTGCCAGCAGCCGGGGACAAGACTATGGCTACACCTTC
CDR3: CASSRGQDYGYTF

D: TRBD1
V: TRBV6-5
size: -
J: TRBJ1-4
DNA: TGTGCCAGCAGCGGGACAGGGGAAAAACTGTTTTTT
CDR3: CASSGTGEKLFF

D: -
V: TRBV15
size: -
J: TRBJ2-5
DNA: TGTGCCACCAGCAGAGTAGGCGGGATCGTAGAGACCCAGTACTTC
CDR3: CATSRVGGIVETQYF

D: TRBD2
V: TRBV10-3
size: -
J: TRBJ2-3
DNA: TGTGCCATCAGCGGACTAGCGGGCTACACAGATACGCAGTATTTT
CDR3: CAISGLAGYTDTQYF

D: -
V: TRBV19
size: -
J: TRBJ1-2
DNA: TGTGCCAGTACATCGGGGGTTTCAGGAGGCTACACCTTC
CDR3: CASTSGVSGGYTF

D: TRBD2
V: TRBV27
size: -
J: TRBJ2-7
DNA: TGTGCCAGTCGACTAGCGGGAGGGCGGGAGCAGTACTTC
CDR3: CASRLAGGREQYF

D: -
V: TRBV6-5
size: -
J: TRBJ2-5
DNA: TGTGCCAGCGAAAAGGCCCTCGACTGGGCGGGAACTTTGGACTTC
CDR3: CASEKALDWAGTLDF

D: -
V: TRBV7-9
size: -
J: TRBJ1-1
DNA: TGTGCCAGCAGACCTACAGGGAACACTGAAGCTTTCTTT
CDR3: CASRPTGNTEAFF

D: -
V: TRBV4-1
size: -
J: TRBJ1-5
DNA: TGCGCCAGCAGCCTGTCCCGGGATCAGCCCCAGCATTTT
CDR3: CASSLSRDQPQHF

D: -
V: TRBV4-2
size: -
J: TRBJ2-1
DNA: TGTGCCAGCAGCCAAGATGAGGGAAGCGGCTCCTACAATGAGCAGTTCTTC
CDR3: CASSQDEGSGSYNEQFF

D: -
V: TRBV4-1
size: -
J: TRBJ1-1
DNA: TGCGCCAGCAGCCAGGGACGACAGAGGGGGTTCACTGAAGCTTTCTTT
CDR3: CASSQGRQRGFTEAFF

D: -
V: TRBV11-2
size: once
J: TRBJ2-5
DNA: TGTGCCAGCAGCCTGGACTGGCAAGAGACCCAGTACTTC
CDR3: CASSLDWQETQYF

D: TRBD2
V: TRBV25-1
size: -
J: TRBJ2-7
DNA: TGTGCCAGCAGTCCGGGACTAGCCTCCTACGAGCAGTACTTC
CDR3: CASSPGLASYEQYF

D: TRBD1
V: TRBV7-8
size: -
J: TRBJ1-2
DNA: TGTGCCAGCAGCTTAGGTGGGACAGGGGGACCCTATGGCTACACCTTC
CDR3: CASSLGGTGGPYGYTF

D: -
V: TRBV6-6
size: few
J: TRBJ2-7
DNA: TGTGCCAGCAGTTACTCAGACAGCCGACGCGAGCAGTACTTC
CDR3: CASSYSDSRREQYF

D: -
V: TRBV5-4
size: -
J: TRBJ1-1
DNA: TGTGCCAGCAGCTTGGGTCACTCGAACACTGAAGCTTTCTTT
CDR3: CASSLGHSNTEAFF

D: -
V: TRBV14
size: -
J: TRBJ1-1
DNA: TGTGCCAGCAGCCGAGAGACATTGAACACTGAAGCTTTCTTT
CDR3: CASSRETLNTEAFF

D: TRBD2
V: TRBV3-1/TRBV3-2
size: -
J: TRBJ2-2
DNA: TGTGCCAGCAGTCCAGGACTAGCGGGGATCACCGGGGAGCTGTTTTTT
CDR3: CASSPGLAGITGELFF

D: -
V: TRBV2
size: -
J: TRBJ2-2
DNA: TGTGCCAGCATTACGGGACTTTCGAACACCGGGGAGCTGTTTTTT
CDR3: CASITGLSNTGELFF

D: TRBD2
V: TRBV19
size: -
J: TRBJ2-1
DNA: TGTGCCAGTAGTCCCCTAGCGGGAGTTGCATACAATGAGCAGTTCTTC
CDR3: CASSPLAGVAYNEQFF

D: -
V: TRBV5-1
size: few
J: TRBJ2-2
DNA: TGCGCCAGCAGCACGCAGGGGCCAGACACCGGGGAGCTGTTTTTT
CDR3: CASSTQGPDTGELFF

D: -
V: TRBV7-8
size: -
J: TRBJ1-1
DNA: TGTGCCAGCAGTTCAATCCCGAACACTGAAGCTTTCTTT
CDR3: CASSSIPNTEAFF

D: -
V: TRBV10-3
size: once
J: TRBJ2-3
DNA: TGTGCCATCGAAGGGGGGGACGGTAAAAATACGCAGTATTTT
CDR3: CAIEGGDGKNTQYF

D: TRBD2
V: TRBV11-2
size: -
J: TRBJ2-3
DNA: TGTGCCAGCAGCTTTTTTAGCGGGGGTGCGGATACGCAGTATTTT
CDR3: CASSFFSGGADTQYF

D: TRBD2
V: TRBV23-1
size: few
J: TRBJ2-1
DNA: TGCGCCAGCAGTCAATCAGAGACTAGCGGTTACAATGAGCAGTTCTTC
CDR3: CASSQSETSGYNEQFF

D: TRBD1
V: TRBV5-1
size: -
J: TRBJ1-1
DNA: TGCGCCAGCAGCTCGGGACAGATGAACACTGAAGCTTTCTTT
CDR3: CASSSGQMNTEAFF

D: -
V: TRBV19
size: -
J: TRBJ2-1
DNA: TGTGCCAGTAAGGACACCAACTACAATGAGCAGTTCTTC
CDR3: CASKDTNYNEQFF

D: -
V: TRBV11-2
size: -
J: TRBJ1-6
DNA: TGTGCCAGCAGCCGCGACGGGAACTCCTATAATTCACCCCTCCACTTT
CDR3: CASSRDGNSYNSPLHF

D: TRBD2
V: TRBV6-5
size: -
J: TRBJ2-5
DNA: TGTGCCAGCAGTTACGGAGCGGGGGCAGGAGGAGAGACCCAGTACTTC
CDR3: CASSYGAGAGGETQYF

D: TRBD1
V: TRBV18
size: once
J: TRBJ1-2
DNA: TGTGCCAGCTCAAGAATGACAGGGAACTCAAACTATGGCTACACCTTC
CDR3: CASSRMTGNSNYGYTF

D: -
V: TRBV4-1
size: -
J: TRBJ1-1
DNA: TGCGCCAGCAGCCAAGCAAGACAGAAGTTAAACACTGAAGCTTTCTTT
CDR3: CASSQARQKLNTEAFF

D: TRBD2
V: TRBV29-1
size: -
J: TRBJ2-1
DNA: TGCAGCGCTGAACTAGCGGGAAGTCAATGGCCCAATGAGCAGTTCTTC
CDR3: CSAELAGSQWPNEQFF

D: -
V: TRBV7-2
size: once
J: TRBJ1-5
DNA: TGTGCCAGCAGCTTAGAAGGCCCCCTAGGCAATCAGCCCCAGCATTTT
CDR3: CASSLEGPLGNQPQHF

D: -
V: TRBV6-5
size: -
J: TRBJ2-7
DNA: TGTGCCAGCAGTTACCCTAACTACGAGCAGTACTTC
CDR3: CASSYPNYEQYF

D: -
V: TRBV4-1
size: -
J: TRBJ2-7
DNA: TGCGCCAGCAGCCAAGCCAGCGGGTTTACCTACGAGCAGTACTTC
CDR3: CASSQASGFTYEQYF

D: TRBD1
V: TRBV19
size: -
J: TRBJ1-1
DNA: TGTGCCAGTAGTACGGGACAGATTTCCATGAACACTGAAGCTTTCTTT
CDR3: CASSTGQISMNTEAFF

D: -
V: TRBV7-6
size: -
J: TRBJ2-7
DNA: TGTGCCAGCAGCCCCTGGACACTAGCCAACGAGCAGTACTTC
CDR3: CASSPWTLANEQYF

D: -
V: TRBV5-4
size: -
J: TRBJ1-3
DNA: TGTGCCAGCAGCTCCCAGGGGAGCGGAAACACCATATATTTT
CDR3: CASSSQGSGNTIYF

D: TRBD1
V: TRBV2
size: -
J: TRBJ2-7
DNA: TGTGCCATACGACAGGGCTCCTACGAGCAGTACTTC
CDR3: CAIRQGSYEQYF